This note documents a single TCR beta chain sequence. During the 2 weeks before they entered the study, exposed participants had met someone with a PCR-confirmed or clinician-diagnosed COVID-19 case. Authors' analysis steps: How many nucleated cells were present was estimated from reference gene primer amplification. Measured with immunoSEQ multiplex PCR; TCRdb has only the in-frame clones, and not every one. From that table come the V and J calls and clone size; the DNA was used to work out D and trimming. Altogether some 290,000 clones are present, roughly nine tenths being singletons, with the ten largest covering roughly 3.9%. These data belong to a study of blood T cell repertoires in COVID-19. On the study more broadly: T cells, B-cell-depleted T cells, or PBMCs provided the cDNA or gDNA that served as material.

Sequencing was done on a sample of PBMCs or T cells enriched from blood (not recorded which). The clonotype was recovered from a young woman who had been exposed to COVID-19.

CDR3 region: CASSLDARRRYGYTF. Here the CDR3 DNA reads TGCGCCAGCAGCTTGGATGCGAGGAGGAGGTATGGCTACACCTTC. The V and J genes are TRBV5-1 and TRBJ1-2; D uncertain. Trimming cost V 0 bases and J 5 bases, with 14 bases left between them. The CDR3 contains 15 residues. Germline lookup yields CDR1 SGHRS and CDR2 YFSETQ. The full variable domain, in which reference TRBV5-1 and TRBJ1-2 provide the parts outside the CDR3, is KAGVTQTPRYLIKTRGQQVTLSCSPISGHRSVSWYQQTPGQGLQFLFEYFSETQRNKGNFPGRFSGRQFSNSRSEMNVSTLELGDSALYLCASSLDARRRYGYTFGSGTRLTVV.